This T cell receptor beta chain was retrieved from a study of cytomegalovirus exposure and HLA in healthy donors. Looked up from germline, CDR1 is SEHNR and CDR2 is FQNEAQ (reference sequence). The CDR3 spans 12 residues. This PCR relied on a set of 60 Vbeta primers and 13 Jbeta primers. Here immunoSEQ multiplex PCR was the method, and the copy in TCRdb shows in-frame clones only, minus some. The sample lists approximately 150,000 clones; around 80% were seen once. A note on this clone: One junction end disagrees with the germline gene, perhaps due to a read error.

The chain couples TRBV7-9 to TRBJ2-2; D remains unclear. This receptor was identified in a female donor in good health and CMV-seronegative. The specimen was PBMCs. In nucleotides, the CDR3 is TGTTCCAGCAGCTTAGTCGCCGGGGAGCTGTTTTTT. Translating it yields CSSSLVAGELFF.